These T cell receptor beta chains were read from a single sample in a study of T cell repertoires in cytomegalovirus infection. These receptors have no known antigen. One entry per CDR3 protein, called by TCRdb with MiXCR from the reads. In the table there are fewer than 200,000 distinct CDR3 sequences, 20% to 25% of which are singletons. The sequencing used CD8+ T cells from cultured PBMCs, collected from culture after CMV antigen stimulation. The receptor set was obtained from a human donor in good health (CMV status not recorded). Some clones in this sample may be carry-over from other donors' samples. CDR3s include the opening cysteine and the closing phenylalanine or tryptophan. A D gene is named only where the DNA matches it firmly. Clone sizes are given selectively: once, few, many, or a class where the clone is expanded.

TRBV20-1,-,TRBJ2-7,many,TGCAGTGCTATGGAGACAGTTGTCCAAGGGGGACCTTTCTACGAGCAGTACTTC,CSAMETVVQGGPFYEQYF
TRBV2,-,TRBJ1-5,-,TGTGCCAGCAGTGAGGGGATCCTGAATCAGCCCCAGCATTTT,CASSEGILNQPQHF
TRBV7-9,-,TRBJ1-3,few,TGTGCCAGCAGCTTAGAGGCAAGCTCTGGAAACACCATATATTTT,CASSLEASSGNTIYF
TRBV4-2,-,TRBJ1-5,few,TGTGCCAGCAGCCAAGCCGACAGCTCAGTTTATAGCAATCAGCCCCAGCATTTT,CASSQADSSVYSNQPQHF
TRBV6-2/TRBV6-3,-,TRBJ2-5,few,TGTGCCAGCAGTTACTCGAGTAACGACAGGGAGACCCAGTACTTC,CASSYSSNDRETQYF
TRBV19,-,TRBJ1-1,few,TGTGCCAGTAGTATAGGAAGGATGGACACTGAAGCTTTCTTT,CASSIGRMDTEAFF
TRBV7-2,TRBD2,TRBJ2-3,-,TGTGCCAGCAGCTTTAATAGCGGGGCGGGTTTGGATACGCAGTATTTT,CASSFNSGAGLDTQYF
TRBV7-2,TRBD2,TRBJ2-3,-,TGTGCCAGCAGCCCCACGTGGGCGGGGGGGCCCAAAGATACGCAGTATTTT,CASSPTWAGGPKDTQYF
TRBV27,TRBD1,TRBJ1-1,-,TGTGCCAGCAGTTCGGGACAGGTGAACACTGAAGCTTTCTTT,CASSSGQVNTEAFF
TRBV27,-,TRBJ2-7,-,TGTGCCAGCGCGGCGCACAGCTCCTACGAGCAGTACTTC,CASAAHSSYEQYF
TRBV6-5,-,TRBJ2-2,few,TGTGCCAGCACATGGCTCGGGGAGCTGTTTTTT,CASTWLGELFF
TRBV7-9,TRBD2,TRBJ2-3,-,TGTGCCAGCAGTCCCGGGACTAGAACCCCAGATACGCAGTATTTT,CASSPGTRTPDTQYF
TRBV9,-,TRBJ1-1,-,TGTGCCAGCAGCGTAGGGGGTGAAACTGAAGCTTTCTTT,CASSVGGETEAFF
TRBV7-2,-,TRBJ2-2,-,TGTGCCAGCAGCCCTCGCTGGGGTTCGAACACCGGGGAGCTGTTTTTT,CASSPRWGSNTGELFF
TRBV9,-,TRBJ2-5,few,TGTGCCAGCAGCGTAGATGGCAGTGAGCAAGAGACCCAGTACTTC,CASSVDGSEQETQYF
TRBV19,-,TRBJ1-1,few,TGTGCCACCGGATCGGGAGCTTTCTTT,CATGSGAFF
TRBV6-1,-,TRBJ2-3,few,TGTGCCAGCAGTGAATTCCGGGACAGCACAGATACGCAGTATTTT,CASSEFRDSTDTQYF
TRBV7-2,-,TRBJ2-7,-,TGTGCCAGCAGCTTAGTGGCGGGAAACTACGAGCAGTACTTC,CASSLVAGNYEQYF
TRBV4-1,-,TRBJ1-1,-,TGCGCCAGCAGCCACCACCAAGATCGGGGCACTGAAGCTTTCTTT,CASSHHQDRGTEAFF
TRBV27,TRBD1,TRBJ1-5,-,TGTGCCAGCTCCGACAGGGGCTATCAGCCCCAGCATTTT,CASSDRGYQPQHF
TRBV25-1,-,TRBJ2-3,-,TGTGCCAGCAGTTTAGCCCGCACAGATACGCAGTATTTT,CASSLARTDTQYF
TRBV6-2/TRBV6-3,TRBD2,TRBJ2-1,few,TGTGCCAGCAGTTTCGGGAGGACCGCGGATGAGCAGTTCTTC,CASSFGRTADEQFF
TRBV7-9,-,TRBJ1-2,few,TGTGCCAGCAGCTTAGGGTGGGTTGGCTACACCTTC,CASSLGWVGYTF
TRBV10-3,-,TRBJ2-7,few,TGTGCCATCAGTGATGGGTACGAGCAGTACTTC,CAISDGYEQYF
TRBV6-2/TRBV6-3,-,TRBJ1-1,few,TGTGCCAGCAGCCGGACGGACAGAACCTACACTGAAGCTTTCTTT,CASSRTDRTYTEAFF
TRBV7-2,-,TRBJ1-1,-,TGTGCCAGCAGCCCGGGGGAACGCACTGAAGCTTTCTTT,CASSPGERTEAFF
TRBV6-2/TRBV6-3,TRBD1,TRBJ1-2,-,TGTGCCAGCAGTTACCGGGACAGGGAGATTTCAAACTATGGCTACACCTTC,CASSYRDREISNYGYTF
TRBV5-4,-,TRBJ2-2,few,TGTGCCAGCAGCTTGGCTTTAGATTTGACCGGGGAGCTGTTTTTT,CASSLALDLTGELFF
TRBV7-6,-,TRBJ1-3,-,TGTGCCAGCAGTCGGGACAAATCGACCTCTGGAAACACCATATATTTT,CASSRDKSTSGNTIYF
TRBV6-6,-,TRBJ1-5,few,TGTGCCAGCAGCTGGGGGGATAGCAATCAGCCCCAGCATTTT,CASSWGDSNQPQHF
TRBV6-2/TRBV6-3,-,TRBJ1-4,few,TGTGCCAGCAGTTTAGGAGCAGAACTGTTTTTT,CASSLGAELFF
TRBV7-2,-,TRBJ1-4,-,TGTGCCAGCAGCTTAGCGGCCGGGAATGAAAAACTGTTTTTT,CASSLAAGNEKLFF
TRBV4-2,-,TRBJ1-2,few,TGTGCCAGCAGCCAAGGCAAAGGACAGAACTATGGCTACACCTTC,CASSQGKGQNYGYTF
TRBV20-1,TRBD1,TRBJ2-2,-,TGCAGTGCTAGAGCCGAACAGGGGAGAATCGGGGAGCTGTTTTTT,CSARAEQGRIGELFF
TRBV27,-,TRBJ1-4,few,TGTGCCAGCAGTTCCAATGAAAAACTGTTTTTT,CASSSNEKLFF
TRBV11-2,TRBD1,TRBJ1-1,-,TGTGCCAGCAGCTTATTTCCCGAGAGGGGGCGCGGGGCGACTGAAGCTTTCTTT,CASSLFPERGRGATEAFF